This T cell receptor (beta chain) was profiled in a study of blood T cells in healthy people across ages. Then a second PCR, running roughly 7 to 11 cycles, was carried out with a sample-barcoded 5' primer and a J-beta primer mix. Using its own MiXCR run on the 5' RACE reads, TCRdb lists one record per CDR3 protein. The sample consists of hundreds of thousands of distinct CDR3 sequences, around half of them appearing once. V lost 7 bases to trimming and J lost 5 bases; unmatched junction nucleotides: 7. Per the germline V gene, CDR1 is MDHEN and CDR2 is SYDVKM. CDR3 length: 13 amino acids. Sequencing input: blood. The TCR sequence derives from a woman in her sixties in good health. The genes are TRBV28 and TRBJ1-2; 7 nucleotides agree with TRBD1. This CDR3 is CASTGQQFYGYTF. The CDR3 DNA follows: TGTGCCAGCACGGGACAGCAGTTTTATGGCTACACCTTC.